The present T cell receptor (beta chain) was sequenced within a study of T-cell memory formation after mild COVID-19. Findings and caveats of the study: For contracting clones, CD4+ ones sat mainly in CM and EM, CD8+ in EMRA. The authors left the SARS-CoV-2 specificity of second-wave clones peaking on day 37 unconfirmed. Day 15 to 85 contracting clones showed balanced CD4/CD8; day 15 to 37 expanders favored CD4+.

About this clonotype: As yet, its antigen is unknown.

CDR1 and CDR2 (germline): SGHRS, YFSETQ. The CDR3 covers 15 residues. Trimming cost V 4 bases and J 0 bases, with 11 bases left between them. Constant-segment primers were used for 5'RACE, and the resulting TCR alpha and TCR beta cDNA libraries carried sample barcodes and UMIs. Each CDR3 protein is one row after TCRdb ran MiXCR on the 5' RACE reads. The repertoire has hundreds of thousands of distinct CDR3 sequences, around a sixth of them found once; the top ten carry around 8.1%. The sequence was collected from an adult woman who had mild COVID-19 (a few samples of this study predate the infection). Cell type and time point are not known. The chain has TRBV5-1 and TRBJ1-5; the D is unclear. Sequences were obtained from PBMCs or a T cell subset sorted from them (not recorded which). This CDR3 is CASSPDAYSNQPQHF. CDR3 sequence (DNA): TGCGCCAGCAGCCCCGACGCTTATAGCAATCAGCCCCAGCATTTT.